This T cell receptor beta chain was observed in a study of blood T cell repertoires in COVID-19. CDR1 is SGDLS, CDR2 YYNGEE, per germline. This CDR3 spans 16 amino acids. The ends were cut back, 3 bases at V and 1 base at J, with 16 bases in the middle. Clones were sequenced by immunoSEQ multiplex PCR, and TCRdb holds only the in-frame ones, with some missing. The sample contains 380,000 or so clones, 88% of which appear only once. The origin of this receptor is a woman between 25 and 40 years old with acute COVID-19. The rearrangement uses TRBV9 and TRBJ2-5; D might be TRBD1 (6 bases). The sample comprised PBMCs or T cells enriched from blood (not recorded which). DNA for the CDR3: TGTGCCAGCAGCGCTACCGGGACAAGGATCCAAGAGACCCAGTACTTC. It is translated as CASSATGTRIQETQYF.